Following are 10 T cell receptor beta chains from one sample sequenced in a study of CDR3 diversity in severe acne. TCRdb used MiXCR to reprocess the PCR reads, holding one entry per CDR3 protein. The sample contains more than 70,000 distinct CDR3 sequences, 49% of which appear only once. Sequencing was performed on blood. The receptors were gathered from a male donor with severe acne vulgaris.

V is TRBV7-9 and J is TRBJ1-3; D may be TRBD1 (5 bases). This CDR3 is 14 amino acids long. Per germline, CDR1 SEHNR and CDR2 FQNEAQ (reference sequence). Trimming removed 4 bases from V and 8 bases from J, with 15 bases in between. CDR3 region: CASSSMGRLDTIYF. CDR3 bases: TGTGCCAGCAGCTCCATGGGACGGCTGGACACCATATATTTT.

This rearrangement joins TRBV13 to TRBJ1-2, with 7 bases aligning to TRBD1. Germline-derived CDR1 and CDR2 are PRHDT and FYEKMQ (reference sequence). J gave up 4 bases and V 2 bases, and 4 bases lay outside the gene matches. The CDR3 length is 14 residues. The CDR3 coding sequence is TGTGCCAGCAGCTTACAAGGGGGCGGCTATGGCTACACCTTC. Protein product: CASSLQGGGYGYTF.

This clonotype was counted ten times or more. V is TRBV20-1 and J is TRBJ2-2; D is unresolved. The CDR3 contains 14 residues. CDR1 is DFQATT and CDR2 is SNEGSKA in the germline V gene (reference sequence). Trimming shortened V by 0 bases and J by 3 bases, and 8 bases separated the two germline ends. This CDR3 is CSARDPGDTGELFF. CDR3 in DNA: TGCAGTGCTAGAGATCCGGGCGACACCGGGGAGCTGTTTTTT.

The chain combines TRBV5-1 with TRBJ2-7; 11 nucleotides align to TRBD1. Germline V gives CDR1 SGHRS, CDR2 YFSETQ. There are 14 residues in the CDR3. CDR3 sequence reads: CASSQGTGGYEQYV. CDR3 in DNA: TGTGCCAGCAGCCAAGGGACAGGGGGCTACGAGCAGTACGTC.

Ten or more counts support this clonotype. The gene calls are TRBV20-1 and TRBJ1-1; the D gene is possibly TRBD1 (6 bases). Germline V lookup: CDR1 DFQATT, CDR2 SNEGSKA (reference sequence). Trimming cost V 3 bases and J 8 bases, with 13 bases left between them. The CDR3 consists of 12 residues. The chain's CDR3 is CSASPTGSEAFF. The CDR3 DNA follows: TGCAGTGCTAGTCCCACAGGGAGCGAAGCTTTCTTT.

The rearrangement links TRBV7-9 to TRBJ2-1; possible D gene TRBD1, 6 bases. Trimming took off 4 bases at V and 2 bases at J, with 9 bases between the two ends. Germline V gene sequence: CDR1 SEHNR, CDR2 FQNEAQ (reference sequence). The CDR3 contains 14 residues. The CDR3 loop reads CASSSTGPYNEQFF. DNA of the CDR3: TGTGCCAGCAGCTCAACAGGGCCCTACAATGAGCAGTTCTTC.

V usage is TRBV29-1 and J usage is TRBJ2-7; perhaps TRBD1 as D (7 bases). The CDR3 extends over 13 amino acids. Germline CDR1 SQVTM, CDR2 ANQGSEA. V was shortened by 4 bases and J by 0 bases, with 10 bases between the two germline ends. CDR3 sequence reads: CSVGQGLSYEQYF. CDR3 sequence (DNA): TGCAGCGTTGGACAGGGACTCTCCTACGAGCAGTACTTC.

This clonotype was seen a handful of times. V gene TRBV25-1 combines with J gene TRBJ2-5; D perhaps matches TRBD2 (5 bases). The CDR3 extends over 17 amino acids. Germline V gene lookup returns CDR1 MGHDK and CDR2 SYGVNS. V lost 0 bases and J 1 base, leaving 15 bases between the germline ends. This CDR3 reads CASSEYRSQRSQETQYF. CDR3 DNA sequence: TGTGCCAGCAGTGAATATCGATCGCAGCGGAGCCAAGAGACCCAGTACTTC.

The chain recombines TRBV20-1 with TRBJ2-5; maybe TRBD1 (6 bases). Germline V gives CDR1 DFQATT, CDR2 SNEGSKA (reference sequence). V lost 4 bases to trimming and J lost 5 bases, with 8 bases between them. The CDR3 length is 11 residues. Here the CDR3 reads CSAKGEETQYF. CDR3 DNA sequence: TGCAGTGCTAAGGGGGAGGAGACCCAGTACTTC.

This clonotype has a handful of counts. The V call is TRBV25-1, the J call TRBJ1-4; perhaps TRBD1 as D (5 bases). The germline V and J ends were trimmed by 4 bases and 0 bases, with 27 bases remaining between them. The V gene's germline CDR1 is MGHDK and CDR2 SYGVNS. The CDR3 contains 21 residues. For the CDR3, the DNA is TGTGCCAGCAGTGCACACCGGATACGACACGGGACTCAGGCAACTAATGAAAAACTGTTTTTT. Amino acids: CASSAHRIRHGTQATNEKLFF.